What follows is one T cell receptor beta chain and its context. This clonotype was seen many times. There is no known antigen for this receptor. No base quality information exists; no much larger clone differs at one position. These data are taken from a study of regulatory T cells in long-lasting Graves disease (dated by TCRdb to about 2021). Background on the whole study: To count as having persistent Graves' disease, a patient had to have received antithyroid drug treatment for over 5 years with TSH receptor autoantibodies remaining persistently positive. A total of roughly 33 samples underwent TCR sequencing: about 13 from persistent and approximately 20 from newly diagnosed Graves' disease patients. The study was conducted in China and was registered as a clinical trial. On average, persistent Graves' disease patients in the clinical cohort had been on antithyroid drugs for about 10 years. Persistent Graves' disease patients were compared with newly diagnosed Graves' disease patients by peripheral blood TCR sequencing and RNA sequencing.

The sample's time point label, in plain terms: persistent/refractory GD, antithyroid drugs over 5 years with positive TRAb. For both TCR sequencing and RNA sequencing, RNA was extracted from PBMCs using TRIzol. Graves' disease was diagnosed according to American Thyroid Association guidelines. Recruitment of patients was carried out at an endocrinology department in Xi'an, China. From each patient, approximately 10 milliliters of peripheral blood was collected into an EDTA anticoagulant tube. Ficoll Paque Plus density gradient separation was used to isolate PBMCs, and no further T cell sorting was performed. An Agilent 2100 Bioanalyzer and agarose gel were used to check RNA quality, and a NanoDrop 2000 was used to measure RNA concentration. The receptor library was made with multiplex PCR. TCRdb records Illumina HiSeq 4000 as the sequencer. iRepertoire HTBI primers and Arm-PCR amplification of CDR3 regions were used to construct TCR beta libraries. Gel purification was performed on PCR products prior to sequencing. As for how the authors treated the data: Gene usage analysis of CDR3 amino acid clonotypes relied on the 55 to 80 TRBV and over 13 TRBJ segments identified across samples. Filtered high-quality paired reads were merged into contigs using COPE and FqMerger. BLAST was used to align contigs to IMGT TRBV, TRBD and TRBJ reference genes, with CDR3 defined following IMGT. Any clonotype with a frequency above 0.1% was counted as a highly expanded clone. Shannon entropy was used to measure repertoire diversity, and the Gini coefficient was used to measure V-J evenness. A clonotype was considered public if more than one individual shared it. TCRdb redid the processing of the public reads, applying fastp at Q25 and MiXCR, and retained in-frame beta chains. Entries are consolidated by CDR3 protein sequence, retaining the most common genes and DNA. V and J calls and clone size were set by TCRdb, not the authors. The sample table holds hundreds of thousands of distinct CDR3 sequences, of which under 25% were seen once. The ten biggest clones cover 7% to 9.5% of the sample.

CDR1 and CDR2 were assigned from the germline V gene as SQVTM and ANQGSEA. Trimming leaves V shorter by 3 bases and J shorter by 4 bases, with the junction holding 2 bases beyond the gene matches. The CDR3 contains 12 residues, cysteine and phenylalanine counted. CDR3 DNA is the only sequence kept; it has 36 bases, read in frame from the first base. Broader findings and caveats from the paper: Preferential use of TRBV28, TRBJ1-2 and TRBJ2-5 was observed in persistent disease, whereas TRBV20-1 and TRBJ2-1 were favored in newly diagnosed disease. Peripheral blood alone was examined, since thyroid tissue, which constituted the primary lesion, could not be accessed. Sequencing and analysis were limited to the TCR beta chain. The small sample size was acknowledged by the authors as a limitation that may reduce accuracy. More public clonotypes were shared among persistent patients (2,741) than among newly diagnosed patients (roughly 1,000). Lower TCR Shannon entropy and fewer highly expanded clones were observed in persistent Graves' disease patients than in newly diagnosed patients, which suggested clonal expansion.

The specimen was peripheral blood mononuclear cells (PBMCs), collected when the disease was refractory, from a patient treated with antithyroid drugs. The chain is made from TRBV29-1 and TRBJ1-2, with 7 bases in between that match TRBD1. This TCR derives from a female donor with Graves disease. The DNA sequence reads TGCAGCGTTGAGGGACAGACCTATGGCTACACCTTC. Translated, this gives CSVEGQTYGYTF.